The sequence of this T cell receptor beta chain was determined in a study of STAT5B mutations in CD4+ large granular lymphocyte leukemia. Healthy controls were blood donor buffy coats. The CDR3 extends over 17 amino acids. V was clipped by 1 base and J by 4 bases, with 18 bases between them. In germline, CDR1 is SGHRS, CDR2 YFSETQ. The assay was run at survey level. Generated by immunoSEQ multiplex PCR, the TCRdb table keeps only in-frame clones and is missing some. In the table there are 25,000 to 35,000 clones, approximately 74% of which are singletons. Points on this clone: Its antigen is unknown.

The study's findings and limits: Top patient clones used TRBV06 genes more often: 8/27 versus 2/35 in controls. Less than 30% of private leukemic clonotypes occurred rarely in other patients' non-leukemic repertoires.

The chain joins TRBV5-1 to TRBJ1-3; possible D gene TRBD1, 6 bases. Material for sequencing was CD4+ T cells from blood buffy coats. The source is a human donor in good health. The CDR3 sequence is CASSLTEKQGSGNTIYF. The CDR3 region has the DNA TGCGCCAGCAGCTTGACAGAGAAACAGGGCTCCGGAAACACCATATATTTT.